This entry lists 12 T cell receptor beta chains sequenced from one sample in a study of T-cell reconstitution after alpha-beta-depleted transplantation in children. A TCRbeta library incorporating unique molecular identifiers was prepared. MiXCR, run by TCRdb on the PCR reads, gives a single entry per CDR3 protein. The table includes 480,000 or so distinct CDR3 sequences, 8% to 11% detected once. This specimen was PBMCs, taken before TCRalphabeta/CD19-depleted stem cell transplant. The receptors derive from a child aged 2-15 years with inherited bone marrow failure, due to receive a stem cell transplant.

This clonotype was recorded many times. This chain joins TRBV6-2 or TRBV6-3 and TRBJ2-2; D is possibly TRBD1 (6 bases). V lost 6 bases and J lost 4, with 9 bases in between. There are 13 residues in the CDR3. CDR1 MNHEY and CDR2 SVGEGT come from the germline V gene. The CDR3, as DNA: TGTGCCAGCAGCGTGGGGGCCACCGGGGAGCTGTTTTTT. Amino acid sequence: CASSVGATGELFF.

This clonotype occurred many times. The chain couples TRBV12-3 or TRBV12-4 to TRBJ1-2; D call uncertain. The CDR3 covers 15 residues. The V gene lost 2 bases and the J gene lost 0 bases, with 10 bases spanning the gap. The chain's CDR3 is CASSLTPATNYGYTF. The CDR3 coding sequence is TGTGCCAGCAGTTTAACGCCGGCCACTAACTATGGCTACACCTTC.

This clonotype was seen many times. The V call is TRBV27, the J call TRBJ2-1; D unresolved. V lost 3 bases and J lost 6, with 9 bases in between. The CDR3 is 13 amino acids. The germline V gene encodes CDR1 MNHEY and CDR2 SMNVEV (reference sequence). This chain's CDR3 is CASSFQVGNEQFF. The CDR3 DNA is TGTGCCAGCAGTTTTCAGGTGGGCAATGAGCAGTTCTTC.

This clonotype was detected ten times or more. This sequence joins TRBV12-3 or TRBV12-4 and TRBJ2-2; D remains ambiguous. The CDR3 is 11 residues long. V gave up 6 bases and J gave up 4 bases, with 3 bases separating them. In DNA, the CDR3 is TGTGCCAGCAGAAGCACCGGGGAGCTGTTTTTT. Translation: CASRSTGELFF.

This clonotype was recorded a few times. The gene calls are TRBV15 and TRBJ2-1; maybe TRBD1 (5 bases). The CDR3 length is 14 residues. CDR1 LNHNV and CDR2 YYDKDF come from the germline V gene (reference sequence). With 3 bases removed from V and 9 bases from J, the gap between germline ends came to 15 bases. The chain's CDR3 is CATSRALGVGEQFF. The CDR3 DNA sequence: TGTGCCACCAGCAGGGCTCTAGGGGTTGGTGAGCAGTTCTTC.

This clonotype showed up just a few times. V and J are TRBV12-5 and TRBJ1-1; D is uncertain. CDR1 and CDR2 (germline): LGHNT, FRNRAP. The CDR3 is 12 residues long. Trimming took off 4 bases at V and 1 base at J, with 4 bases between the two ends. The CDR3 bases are TGTGCTAGTGGTTACGGGAACACTGAAGCTTTCTTT. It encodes CASGYGNTEAFF.

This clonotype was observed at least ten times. CDR3 nucleotide sequence: TGTGTAACAGGGAAAGCAGATACGCAGTATTTT. As protein: CVTGKADTQYF. This rearrangement joins TRBV10-3 to TRBJ2-3, with D possibly TRBD1 on 6 matching bases. CDR1 and CDR2 from the germline V gene are ENHRY and SYGVKD. This CDR3 has 11 residues.

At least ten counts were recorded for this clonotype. The CDR3 region is CSALGGAPGEKLFF. The CDR3 region has the DNA TGCAGCGCCTTAGGGGGGGCGCCCGGGGAAAAACTGTTTTTT. The chain recombines TRBV29-1 with TRBJ1-4, with TRBD1 as a possible D gene (6 bases). This CDR3 region has 14 residues. CDR1 SQVTM and CDR2 ANQGSEA come from the germline V gene. V dropped 7 bases and J dropped 8 bases, with 20 bases sitting between them.

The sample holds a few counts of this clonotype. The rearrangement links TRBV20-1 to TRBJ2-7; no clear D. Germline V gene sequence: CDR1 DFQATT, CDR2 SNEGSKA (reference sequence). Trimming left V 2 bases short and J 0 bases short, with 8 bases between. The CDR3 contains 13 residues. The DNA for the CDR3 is TGCAGTGCTAGAAATTTGGGCTCCTACGAGCAGTACTTC. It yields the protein CSARNLGSYEQYF.

DNA for the CDR3: TGTGCCAGCAGCCGACCGGGACTAGCGGGAGGGGTCTACGAGCAGTACTTC. It is translated as CASSRPGLAGGVYEQYF. The chain recombines TRBV13 with TRBJ2-7; TRBD2 matches at 16 bases. J was trimmed by 3 bases and V by 5 bases; bases with no gene match: 7. Per the germline V gene, CDR1 is PRHDT and CDR2 is FYEKMQ (reference sequence). This CDR3 contains 17 residues.

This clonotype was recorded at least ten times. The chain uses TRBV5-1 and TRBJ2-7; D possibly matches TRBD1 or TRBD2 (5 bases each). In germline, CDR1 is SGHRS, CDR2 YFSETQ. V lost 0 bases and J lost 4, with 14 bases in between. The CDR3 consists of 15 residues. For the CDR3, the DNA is TGCGCCAGCAGCTTGGGTTGGGGGAATTTTTACGAGCAGTACTTC. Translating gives CASSLGWGNFYEQYF.

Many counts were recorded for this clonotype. CDR3 amino acids: CASSSHPPSYGLSYNEQFF. The CDR3 DNA follows: TGTGCCAGCAGCTCTCACCCCCCTAGCTACGGGCTCTCCTACAATGAGCAGTTCTTC. V usage is TRBV9 and J usage is TRBJ2-1; maybe TRBD2 (5 bases). This CDR3 comprises 19 residues. CDR1 is SGDLS, CDR2 YYNGEE, per germline. Between the trimmed V and J ends, which lost 4 bases and 0 bases, there was a span of 23 bases.